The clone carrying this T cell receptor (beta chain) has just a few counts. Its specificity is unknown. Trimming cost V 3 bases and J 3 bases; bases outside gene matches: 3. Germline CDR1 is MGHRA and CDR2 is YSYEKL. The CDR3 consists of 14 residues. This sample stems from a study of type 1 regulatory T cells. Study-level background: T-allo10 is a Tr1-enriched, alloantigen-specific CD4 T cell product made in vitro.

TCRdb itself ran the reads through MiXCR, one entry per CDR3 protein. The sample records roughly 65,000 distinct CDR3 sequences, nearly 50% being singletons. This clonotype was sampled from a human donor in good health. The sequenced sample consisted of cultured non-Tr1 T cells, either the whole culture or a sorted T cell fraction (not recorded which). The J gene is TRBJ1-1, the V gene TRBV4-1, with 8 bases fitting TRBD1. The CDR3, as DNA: TGCGCCAGCAGCCATCGGACAGGGTACACTGAAGCTTTCTTT. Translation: CASSHRTGYTEAFF.